This T cell receptor beta chain was obtained from a study of shared clonotypes between healthy human individuals. TCRdb's copy holds only in-frame clones and misses some; the assay was immunoSEQ multiplex PCR. The sample consists of under 1,100,000 clones, roughly 70% of them appearing once. This clone was detected only a few times. The germline V gene has CDR1 MGHRA and CDR2 YSYEKL. The CDR3 length is 13 residues. The V end was cut by 4 bases, the J end by 4 bases, with 10 bases between. V and J are TRBV4-1 and TRBJ1-1; D unclear. The origin of this receptor is a man in his late teens or twenties in good health. Sequenced input: memory CD4+ T cells sorted from blood. Subset meaning: CD45RA-negative fraction. CDR3 nucleotide sequence: TGCGCCAGCAGCCTTATTCCAGGCACTGAAGCTTTCTTT. Its protein is CASSLIPGTEAFF.